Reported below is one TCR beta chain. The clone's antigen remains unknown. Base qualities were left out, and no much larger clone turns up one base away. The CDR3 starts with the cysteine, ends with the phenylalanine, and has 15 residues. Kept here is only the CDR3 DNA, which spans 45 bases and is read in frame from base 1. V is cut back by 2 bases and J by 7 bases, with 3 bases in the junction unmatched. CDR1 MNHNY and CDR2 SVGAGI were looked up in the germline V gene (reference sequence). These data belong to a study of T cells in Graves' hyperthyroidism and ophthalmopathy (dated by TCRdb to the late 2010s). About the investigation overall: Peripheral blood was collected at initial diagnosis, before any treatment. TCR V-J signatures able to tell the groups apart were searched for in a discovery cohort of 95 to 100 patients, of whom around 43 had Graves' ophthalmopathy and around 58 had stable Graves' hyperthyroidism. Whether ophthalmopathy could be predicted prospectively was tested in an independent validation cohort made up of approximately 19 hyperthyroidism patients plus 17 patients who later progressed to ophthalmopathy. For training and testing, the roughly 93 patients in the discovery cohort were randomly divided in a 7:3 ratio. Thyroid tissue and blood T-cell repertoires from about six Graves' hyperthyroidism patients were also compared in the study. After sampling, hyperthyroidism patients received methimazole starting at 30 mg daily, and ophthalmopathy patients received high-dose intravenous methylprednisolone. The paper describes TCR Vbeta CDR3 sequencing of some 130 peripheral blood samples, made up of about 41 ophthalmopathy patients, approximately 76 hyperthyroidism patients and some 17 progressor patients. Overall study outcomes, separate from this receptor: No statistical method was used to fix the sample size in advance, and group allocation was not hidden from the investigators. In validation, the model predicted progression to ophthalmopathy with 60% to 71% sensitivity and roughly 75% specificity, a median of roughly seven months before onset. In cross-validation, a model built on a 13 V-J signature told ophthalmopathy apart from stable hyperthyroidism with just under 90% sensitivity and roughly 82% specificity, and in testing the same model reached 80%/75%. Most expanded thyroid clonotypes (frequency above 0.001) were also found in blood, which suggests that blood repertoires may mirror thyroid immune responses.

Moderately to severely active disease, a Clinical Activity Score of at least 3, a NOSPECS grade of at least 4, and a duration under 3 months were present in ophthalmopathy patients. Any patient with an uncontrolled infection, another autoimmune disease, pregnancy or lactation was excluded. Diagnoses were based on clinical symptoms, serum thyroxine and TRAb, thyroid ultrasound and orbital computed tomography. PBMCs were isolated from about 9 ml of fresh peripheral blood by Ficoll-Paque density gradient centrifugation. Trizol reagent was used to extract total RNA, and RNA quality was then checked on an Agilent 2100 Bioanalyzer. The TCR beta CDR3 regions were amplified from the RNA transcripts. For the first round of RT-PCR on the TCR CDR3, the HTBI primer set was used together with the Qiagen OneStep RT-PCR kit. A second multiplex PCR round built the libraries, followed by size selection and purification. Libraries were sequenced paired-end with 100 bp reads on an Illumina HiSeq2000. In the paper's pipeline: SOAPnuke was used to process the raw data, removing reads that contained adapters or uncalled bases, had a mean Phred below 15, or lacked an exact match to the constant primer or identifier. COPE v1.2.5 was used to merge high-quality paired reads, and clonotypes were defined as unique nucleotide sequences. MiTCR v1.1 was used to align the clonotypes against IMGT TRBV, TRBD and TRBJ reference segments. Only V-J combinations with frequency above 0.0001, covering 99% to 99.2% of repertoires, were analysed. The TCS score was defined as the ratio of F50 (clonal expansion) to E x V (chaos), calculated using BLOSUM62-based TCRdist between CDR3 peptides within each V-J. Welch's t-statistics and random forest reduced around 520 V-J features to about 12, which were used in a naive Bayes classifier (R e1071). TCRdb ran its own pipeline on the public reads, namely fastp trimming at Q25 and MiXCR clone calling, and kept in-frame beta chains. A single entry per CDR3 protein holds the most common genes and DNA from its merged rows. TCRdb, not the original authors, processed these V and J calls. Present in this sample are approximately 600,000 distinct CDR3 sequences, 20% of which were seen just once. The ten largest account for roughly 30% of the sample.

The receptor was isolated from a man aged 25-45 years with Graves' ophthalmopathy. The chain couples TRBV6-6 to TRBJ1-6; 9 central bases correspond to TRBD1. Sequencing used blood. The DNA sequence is TGTGCCAGCAGTTACCTGGACAGGGGCAATTCACCCCTCCACTTT. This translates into CASSYLDRGNSPLHF.